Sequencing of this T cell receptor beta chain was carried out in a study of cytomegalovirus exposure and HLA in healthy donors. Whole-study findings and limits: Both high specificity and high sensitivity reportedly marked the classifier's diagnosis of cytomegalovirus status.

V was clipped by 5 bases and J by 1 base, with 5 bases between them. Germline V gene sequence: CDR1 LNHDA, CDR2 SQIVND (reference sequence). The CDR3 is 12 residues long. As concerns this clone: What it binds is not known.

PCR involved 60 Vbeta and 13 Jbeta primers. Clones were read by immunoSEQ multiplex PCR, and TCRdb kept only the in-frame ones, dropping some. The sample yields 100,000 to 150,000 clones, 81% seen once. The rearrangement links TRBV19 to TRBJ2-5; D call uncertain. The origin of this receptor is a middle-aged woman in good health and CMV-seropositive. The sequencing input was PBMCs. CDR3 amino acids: CASSQVQETQYF. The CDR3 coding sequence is TGTGCCAGTAGTCAGGTCCAAGAGACCCAGTACTTC.